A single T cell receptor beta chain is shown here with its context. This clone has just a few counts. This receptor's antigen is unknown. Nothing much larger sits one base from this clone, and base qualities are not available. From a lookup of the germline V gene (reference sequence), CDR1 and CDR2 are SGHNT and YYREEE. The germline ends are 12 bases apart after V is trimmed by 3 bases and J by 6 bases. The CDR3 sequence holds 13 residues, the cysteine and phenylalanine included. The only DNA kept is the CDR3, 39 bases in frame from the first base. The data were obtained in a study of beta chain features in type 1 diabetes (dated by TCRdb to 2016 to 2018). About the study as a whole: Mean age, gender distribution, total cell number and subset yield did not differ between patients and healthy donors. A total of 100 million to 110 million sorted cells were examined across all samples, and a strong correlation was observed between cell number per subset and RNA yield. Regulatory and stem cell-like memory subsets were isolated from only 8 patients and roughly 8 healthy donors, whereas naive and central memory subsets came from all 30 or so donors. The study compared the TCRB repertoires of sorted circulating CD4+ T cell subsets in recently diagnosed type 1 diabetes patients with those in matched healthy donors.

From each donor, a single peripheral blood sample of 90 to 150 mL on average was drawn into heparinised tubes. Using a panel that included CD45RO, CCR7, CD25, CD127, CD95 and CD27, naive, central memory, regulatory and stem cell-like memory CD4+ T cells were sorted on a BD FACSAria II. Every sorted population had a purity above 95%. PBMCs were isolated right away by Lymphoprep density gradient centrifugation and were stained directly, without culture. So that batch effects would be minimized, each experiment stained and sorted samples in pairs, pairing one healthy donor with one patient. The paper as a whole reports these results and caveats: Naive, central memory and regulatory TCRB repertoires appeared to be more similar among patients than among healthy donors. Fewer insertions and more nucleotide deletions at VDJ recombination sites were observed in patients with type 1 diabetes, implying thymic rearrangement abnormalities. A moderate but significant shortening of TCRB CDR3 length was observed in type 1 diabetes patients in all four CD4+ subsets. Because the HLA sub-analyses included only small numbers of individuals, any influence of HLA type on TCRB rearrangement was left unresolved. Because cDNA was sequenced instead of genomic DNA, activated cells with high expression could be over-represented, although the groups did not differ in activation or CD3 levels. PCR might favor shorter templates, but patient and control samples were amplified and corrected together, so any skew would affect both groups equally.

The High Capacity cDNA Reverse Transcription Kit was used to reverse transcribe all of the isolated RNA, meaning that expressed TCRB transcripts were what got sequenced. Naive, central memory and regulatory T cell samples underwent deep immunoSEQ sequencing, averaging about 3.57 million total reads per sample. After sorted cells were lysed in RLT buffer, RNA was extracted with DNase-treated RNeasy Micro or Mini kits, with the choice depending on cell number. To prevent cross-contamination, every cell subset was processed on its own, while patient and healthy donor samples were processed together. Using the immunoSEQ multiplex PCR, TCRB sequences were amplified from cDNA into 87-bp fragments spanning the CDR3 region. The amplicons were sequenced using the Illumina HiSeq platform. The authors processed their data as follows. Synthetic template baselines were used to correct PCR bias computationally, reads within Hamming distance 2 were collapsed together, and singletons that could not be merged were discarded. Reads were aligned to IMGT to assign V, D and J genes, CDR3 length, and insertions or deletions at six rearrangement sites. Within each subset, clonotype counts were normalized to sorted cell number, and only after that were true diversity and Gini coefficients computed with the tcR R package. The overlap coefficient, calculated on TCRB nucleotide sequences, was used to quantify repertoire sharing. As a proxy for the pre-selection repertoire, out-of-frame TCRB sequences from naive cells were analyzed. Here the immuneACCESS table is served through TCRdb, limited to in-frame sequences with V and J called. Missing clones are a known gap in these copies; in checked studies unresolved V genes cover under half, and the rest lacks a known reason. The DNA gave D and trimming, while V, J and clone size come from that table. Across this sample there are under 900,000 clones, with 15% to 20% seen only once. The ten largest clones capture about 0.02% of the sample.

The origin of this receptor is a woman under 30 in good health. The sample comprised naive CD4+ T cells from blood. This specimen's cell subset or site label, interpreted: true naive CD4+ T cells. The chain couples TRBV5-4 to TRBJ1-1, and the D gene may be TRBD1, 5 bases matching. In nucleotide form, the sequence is TGTGCCAGCAGCTATTCGGGGACGCCTGAAGCTTTCTTT. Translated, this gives CASSYSGTPEAFF.